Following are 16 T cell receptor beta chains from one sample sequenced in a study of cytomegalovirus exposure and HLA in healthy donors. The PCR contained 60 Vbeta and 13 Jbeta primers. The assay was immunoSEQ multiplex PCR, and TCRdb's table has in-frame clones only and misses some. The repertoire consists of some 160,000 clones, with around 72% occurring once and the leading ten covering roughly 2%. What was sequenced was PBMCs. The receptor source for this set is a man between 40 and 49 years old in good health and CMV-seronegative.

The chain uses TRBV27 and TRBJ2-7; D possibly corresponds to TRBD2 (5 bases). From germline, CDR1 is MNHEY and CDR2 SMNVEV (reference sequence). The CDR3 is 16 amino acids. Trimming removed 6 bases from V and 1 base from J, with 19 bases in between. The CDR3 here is CASSTRGAAFSYEQYF. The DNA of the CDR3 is TGTGCCAGCAGCACTCGGGGAGCGGCTTTTTCCTACGAGCAGTACTTC.

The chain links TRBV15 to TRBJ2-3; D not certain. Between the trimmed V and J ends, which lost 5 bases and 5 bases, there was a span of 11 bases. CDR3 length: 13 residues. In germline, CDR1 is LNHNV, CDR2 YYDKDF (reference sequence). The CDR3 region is CATSLGLGDTQYF. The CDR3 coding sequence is TGTGCCACCAGCCTGGGCCTGGGAGATACGCAGTATTTT.

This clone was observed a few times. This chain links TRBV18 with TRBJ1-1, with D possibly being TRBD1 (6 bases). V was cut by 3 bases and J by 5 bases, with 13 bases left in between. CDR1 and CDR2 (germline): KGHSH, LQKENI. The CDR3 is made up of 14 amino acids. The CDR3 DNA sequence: TGTGCCAGCTCACCGAGGGAGGGGGGGACTGAAGCTTTCTTT. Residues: CASSPREGGTEAFF.

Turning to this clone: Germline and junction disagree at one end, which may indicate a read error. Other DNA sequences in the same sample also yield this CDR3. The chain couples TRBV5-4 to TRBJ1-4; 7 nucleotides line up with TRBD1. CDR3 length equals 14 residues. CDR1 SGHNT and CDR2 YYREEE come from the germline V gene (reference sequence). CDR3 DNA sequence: TGCGCCAGCAGGTCGGACAGGATTAATGAAAAACTGTTTTTT. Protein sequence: CASRSDRINEKLFF.

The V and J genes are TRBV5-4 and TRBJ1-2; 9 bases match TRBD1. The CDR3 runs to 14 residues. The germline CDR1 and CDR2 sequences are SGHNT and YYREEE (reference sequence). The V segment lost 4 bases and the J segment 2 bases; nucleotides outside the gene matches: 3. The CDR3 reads CASSQDRGNYGYTF. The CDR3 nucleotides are TGTGCCAGCAGCCAGGACAGGGGAAACTATGGCTACACCTTC.

The CDR3 region is CASSLRQGQGCEAFF. CDR3 in DNA: TGCGCCAGCAGCTTGCGGCAGGGGCAAGGATGTGAAGCTTTCTTT. This rearrangement joins TRBV5-1 to TRBJ1-1; D perhaps matches TRBD1 (6 bases). The CDR3 runs 15 residues. V dropped 1 base and J dropped 7 bases, with 17 bases sitting between them. The germline CDR1 and CDR2 sequences are SGHRS and YFSETQ.

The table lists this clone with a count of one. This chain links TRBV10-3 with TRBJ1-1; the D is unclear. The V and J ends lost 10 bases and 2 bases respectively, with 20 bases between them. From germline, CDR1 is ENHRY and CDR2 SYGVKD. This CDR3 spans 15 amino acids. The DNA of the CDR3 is TGTGCCACCCTCGACCCACTGGGCCCCAACACTGAAGCTTTCTTT. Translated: CATLDPLGPNTEAFF.

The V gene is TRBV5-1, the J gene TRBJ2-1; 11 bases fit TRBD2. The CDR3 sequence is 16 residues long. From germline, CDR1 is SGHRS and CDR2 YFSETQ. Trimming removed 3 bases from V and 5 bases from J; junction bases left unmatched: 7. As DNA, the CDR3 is TGCGCCAGCAGCTGGGCACTAGCGGGAGCCGACAATGAGCAGTTCTTC. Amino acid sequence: CASSWALAGADNEQFF.

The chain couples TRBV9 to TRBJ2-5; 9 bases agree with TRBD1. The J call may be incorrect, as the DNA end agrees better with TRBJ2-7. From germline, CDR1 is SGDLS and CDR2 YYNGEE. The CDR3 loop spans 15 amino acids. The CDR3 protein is CASSVAGGQGDEQYF. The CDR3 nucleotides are TGTGCCAGCAGCGTAGCTGGGGGACAGGGCGACGAGCAGTACTTC.

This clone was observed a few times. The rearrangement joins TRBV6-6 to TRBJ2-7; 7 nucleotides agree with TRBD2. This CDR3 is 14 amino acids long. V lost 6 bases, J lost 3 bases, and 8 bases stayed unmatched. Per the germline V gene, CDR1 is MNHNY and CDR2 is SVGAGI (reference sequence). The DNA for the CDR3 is TGTGCCAGCAGGCCCTCGGGAGGTAACTACGAGCAGTACTTC. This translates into CASRPSGGNYEQYF.

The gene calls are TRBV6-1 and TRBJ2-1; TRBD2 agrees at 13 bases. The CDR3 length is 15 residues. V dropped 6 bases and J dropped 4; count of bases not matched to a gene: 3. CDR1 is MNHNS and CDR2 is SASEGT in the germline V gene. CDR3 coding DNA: TGTGCCAGCAGAACGGGACTAGCGGGATACAATGAGCAGTTCTTC. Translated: CASRTGLAGYNEQFF.

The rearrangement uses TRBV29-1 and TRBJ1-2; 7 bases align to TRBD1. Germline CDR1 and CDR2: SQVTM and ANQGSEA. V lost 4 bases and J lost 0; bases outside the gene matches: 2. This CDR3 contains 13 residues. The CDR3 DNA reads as TGCAGCGTTGGGGGACAGACTAACTATGGCTACACCTTC. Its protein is CSVGGQTNYGYTF.

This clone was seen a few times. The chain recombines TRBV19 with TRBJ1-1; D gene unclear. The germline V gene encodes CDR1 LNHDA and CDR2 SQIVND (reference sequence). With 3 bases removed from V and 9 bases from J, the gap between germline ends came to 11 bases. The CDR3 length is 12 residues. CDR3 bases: TGTGCCAGTAGTATGGGCCTCAGGCAAGCTTTCTTT. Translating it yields CASSMGLRQAFF.

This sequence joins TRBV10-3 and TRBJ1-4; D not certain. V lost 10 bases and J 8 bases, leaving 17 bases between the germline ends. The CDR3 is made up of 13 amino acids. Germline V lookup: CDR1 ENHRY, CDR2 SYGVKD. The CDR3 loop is CATSGQVHEKLFF. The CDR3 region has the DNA TGTGCCACCTCGGGTCAAGTACACGAAAAACTGTTTTTT.

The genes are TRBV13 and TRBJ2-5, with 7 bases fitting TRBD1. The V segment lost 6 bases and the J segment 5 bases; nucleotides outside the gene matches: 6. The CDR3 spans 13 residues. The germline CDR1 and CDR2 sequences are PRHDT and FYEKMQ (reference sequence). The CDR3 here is CASSQGGAETQYF. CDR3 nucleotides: TGTGCCAGCAGTCAAGGGGGCGCGGAGACCCAGTACTTC.

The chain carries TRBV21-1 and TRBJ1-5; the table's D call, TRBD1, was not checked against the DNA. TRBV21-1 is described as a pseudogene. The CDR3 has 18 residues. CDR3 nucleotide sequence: TGTGCCAGCAGCAAAGTACCCGACAGGGAAGGGGTATTTCAGCCCCAGCATTTT. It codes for CASSKVPDREGVFQPQHF.